The 31 T cell receptor beta chains presented below share a single source sample, sequenced in a study of neurological immune-mediated disorders. TCRdb redid the calling of the 5' RACE reads with MiXCR, one entry per CDR3 protein. This sample has about 79,000 distinct CDR3 sequences; 13% to 15% occur once, and the top ten carry approximately 6.8%. Source material: PBMCs. All receptors come from a woman in her forties or fifties in good health.

This clonotype was detected many times. This chain links TRBV5-1 with TRBJ1-1; the D is unclear. The CDR3 contains 14 residues. V shed 2 bases and J shed 6 bases, with 14 bases lying between them. Germline values: CDR1 SGHRS, CDR2 YFSETQ. The CDR3 reads CASSFRGDEAEAFF. In DNA form, the CDR3 reads TGCGCCAGCAGCTTCCGCGGTGATGAGGCTGAAGCTTTCTTT.

This clonotype showed up many times. The chain combines TRBV20-1 with TRBJ2-1, with 7 positions matching TRBD2. This CDR3 has 16 residues. The ends lost 4 bases at V and 6 bases at J; junction bases unmatched: 15. CDR1 is DFQATT and CDR2 is SNEGSKA in the germline V gene (reference sequence). CDR3 DNA sequence: TGCAGTGCTAACGACCCGACTAGCCTCGGGAGCAATGAGCAGTTCTTC. The encoded protein is CSANDPTSLGSNEQFF.

This clonotype appeared many times. V and J are TRBV5-1 and TRBJ1-2, with 9 bases lining up with TRBD1. The CDR3 has 14 residues. V lost 4 bases to trimming and J lost 4 bases; unmatched junction nucleotides: 5. Per germline, CDR1 SGHRS and CDR2 YFSETQ. DNA for the CDR3: TGCGCCAGCAGCCCCTCGACAGGGGGCTATGGCTACACCTTC. Amino acids: CASSPSTGGYGYTF.

As for this clonotype: This may be a read error, as it is one base from a much larger clone. The chain uses TRBV20-1 and TRBJ2-2, with TRBD2 matching over 9 bases. The CDR3 is 16 residues long. V was clipped by 0 bases and J by 6 bases; unmatched bases: 8. Germline CDR1 is DFQATT and CDR2 is SNEGSKA (reference sequence). In DNA, the CDR3 is TGCAGTGCTAGAGATCGCCTAGCGGGAAGTCCCGGGGAGCTGTTTTTT. Amino acid sequence: CSARDRLAGSPGELFF.

This clonotype was observed at least ten times. The rearrangement uses TRBV19 and TRBJ1-2; no reliable D call. Germline values: CDR1 LNHDA, CDR2 SQIVND (reference sequence). The ends were cut back, 3 bases at V and 2 bases at J, with 7 bases in the middle. The CDR3 length is 13 residues. This CDR3 reads CASSIGVNYGYTF. DNA for the CDR3: TGTGCCAGTAGTATCGGGGTCAACTATGGCTACACCTTC.

Only one count was recorded for this clonotype. Given a much more abundant clone one base away, this may be a read error. The CDR3 DNA follows: TGTGCCAGCAGTTGGACGGATTATAGCAATCATCCCCAGCATTTT. It codes for CASSWTDYSNHPQHF. The chain recombines TRBV28 with TRBJ1-5; D ambiguous. Germline V lookup: CDR1 MDHEN, CDR2 SYDVKM. The CDR3 length is 15 residues.

This clonotype occurred many times. The chain joins TRBV24-1 to TRBJ1-2; D not certain. Germline V CDR1 and CDR2: KGHDR, SFDVKD. The CDR3 runs to 12 residues. Trimming took 4 bases from V and 4 from J, leaving 6 bases between them. The CDR3 reads CATSEGIYGYTF. CDR3 sequence (DNA): TGTGCCACCAGTGAGGGGATCTATGGCTACACCTTC.

This chain joins TRBV10-3 and TRBJ1-2; no reliable D call. The CDR3 totals 14 residues. Per the germline V gene, CDR1 is ENHRY and CDR2 is SYGVKD. Trimming removed 4 bases at V and 4 bases at J, with 13 bases between. The CDR3 protein is CAISAPGSFYGYTF. CDR3 nucleotide sequence: TGTGCCATCAGTGCGCCGGGCAGCTTCTATGGCTACACCTTC.

The table lists this clonotype with many counts. The chain uses TRBV20-1 and TRBJ2-3, with TRBD1 matching over 10 bases. The CDR3 is 16 residues long. CDR1 is DFQATT, CDR2 SNEGSKA, per germline (reference sequence). Trimming removed 6 bases from V and 3 bases from J; junction bases left unmatched: 12. The CDR3 nucleotides read TGCAGTGCACAACGTCCCGGGACAGGGGAAACAGATACGCAGTATTTT. This codes for CSAQRPGTGETDTQYF.

This clonotype was counted ten times or more. The genes are TRBV7-3 and TRBJ2-1; 10 nucleotides line up with TRBD2. With 2 bases clipped from V and 9 bases from J, the junction kept 10 bases outside the gene matches. The CDR3 contains 16 residues. Germline assignment: CDR1 SGHTA and CDR2 FQGTGA. CDR3 protein: CASSLLPAGGPGEQFF. The CDR3 DNA reads as TGTGCCAGCAGCTTACTTCCAGCGGGAGGGCCTGGTGAGCAGTTCTTC.

In this sample, this clonotype turned up many times. This chain joins TRBV7-9 and TRBJ2-1; 9 bases are a match to TRBD1. The CDR3 length is 14 residues. V was clipped by 5 bases and J by 7 bases; unmatched bases: 6. The germline gives CDR1 SEHNR, CDR2 FQNEAQ (reference sequence). The CDR3 DNA is TGTGCCAGCAGCCCCGGACAGGGGAGGAATGAGCAGTTCTTC. Amino acids: CASSPGQGRNEQFF.

This clonotype occurred many times. The chain is built from TRBV7-8 and TRBJ2-7; 14 nucleotides match TRBD2. The CDR3 contains 18 residues. Germline CDR1 and CDR2: SGHVS and FQNEAQ. Trimming cost V 5 bases and J 0 bases; bases outside gene matches: 9. The CDR3 DNA follows: TGTGCCAGCAGCCTCTACCGACTAGCGGGGGGGAGCTCCTACGAGCAGTACTTC. Translating it yields CASSLYRLAGGSSYEQYF.

As concerns this clonotype: Possible read error: a much larger clone is one base away. This chain links TRBV5-1 with TRBJ2-7, with 7 bases fitting TRBD1. CDR1 and CDR2 (germline): SGHRS, YFSETQ. V trimming: 5 bases; J trimming: 0 bases; junction bases outside the gene matches: 8. The CDR3 has 15 amino acids. The CDR3 reads CASSYDRDLSYEQYF. In DNA, the CDR3 is TGCGCCAGCAGTTACGACAGGGACCTCTCCTACGAGCAGTACTTC.

This clonotype was recorded many times. J is TRBJ1-3 and V is TRBV10-3; D perhaps matches TRBD1 (6 bases). CDR1 ENHRY and CDR2 SYGVKD come from the germline V gene. The V and J ends lost 10 bases and 2 bases respectively, with 12 bases between them. The length of the CDR3 is 13 residues. The CDR3 coding sequence is TGTGCCACCAGGGACATCGCTGGAAACACCATATATTTT. It specifies CATRDIAGNTIYF.

Of note for this clonotype: One junction end does not reproduce the germline sequence, and a read error may be involved. The chain combines TRBV7-9 with TRBJ2-1, with D perhaps TRBD2 (6 bases). Germline values: CDR1 SEHNR, CDR2 FQNEAQ (reference sequence). The CDR3 contains 15 residues. The DNA for the CDR3 is TGTGCCAACAGCTTAGTAGCGGCGGCCGATGGTGAGCAGTTCTTC. It specifies CANSLVAAADGEQFF. The complete variable domain, with remaining parts taken from reference TRBV7-9 and TRBJ2-1, reads DTGVSQNPRHKITKRGQNVTFRCDPISEHNRLYWYRQTLGQGPEFLTYFQNEAQLEKSRLLSDRFSAERPKGSFSTLEIQRTEQGDSAMYLCANSLVAAADGEQFFGPGTRLTVL.

This clonotype was observed at least ten times. This chain uses TRBV2 with TRBJ2-3, with TRBD2 identical over 8 bases. CDR1 and CDR2 (germline): SNHLY, FYNNEI. Trimming removed 6 bases from V and 2 bases from J; junction bases left unmatched: 4. There are 14 residues in the CDR3. For the CDR3, the DNA is TGTGCCAGCAGACTAGCGGTTACCACAGATACGCAGTATTTT. Protein: CASRLAVTTDTQYF. The full variable domain, rest sourced from reference TRBV2 and TRBJ2-3, is EPEVTQTPSHQVTQMGQEVILRCVPISNHLYFYWYRQILGQKVEFLVSFYNNEISEKSEIFDDQFSVERPDGSNFTLKIRSTKLEDSAMYFCASRLAVTTDTQYFGPGTRLTVL.

This clonotype was seen ten or more times. The chain recombines TRBV3-1 with TRBJ1-6; 10 positions agree with TRBD1. With 3 bases clipped from V and 7 bases from J, the junction kept 3 bases outside the gene matches. The CDR3 is made up of 15 amino acids. Germline CDR1 LGHDT, CDR2 YNNKEL (reference sequence). The CDR3 loop is CASSQRGQGNSPLHF. CDR3 coding DNA: TGTGCCAGCAGCCAGAGGGGACAGGGGAATTCACCCCTCCACTTT.

This chain links TRBV20-1 with TRBJ2-7; 8 bases align to TRBD2. With V trimmed by 0 bases and J by 5 bases, 6 bases remained unmatched. The CDR3 has 14 residues. The germline V gene encodes CDR1 DFQATT and CDR2 SNEGSKA (reference sequence). CDR3 DNA sequence: TGCAGTGCTAGAGAACGGGAGGGGCCCCACGAGCAGTACTTC. It is translated as CSAREREGPHEQYF.

This clonotype was observed at least ten times. This chain links TRBV12-3 or TRBV12-4 with TRBJ2-7; 8 nucleotides agree with TRBD2. The CDR3 has 15 amino acids. The V gene end was trimmed by 3 bases and the J gene end by 9 bases; junction bases not matched to a gene: 13. The CDR3 reads CASSFGTGGPLGQYF. CDR3 DNA sequence: TGTGCCAGCAGTTTCGGGACGGGAGGGCCCCTCGGGCAGTACTTC.

This clonotype appeared many times. The chain employs TRBV5-1 and TRBJ2-1, with D possibly TRBD1 on 6 matching bases. Trimming left V 4 bases short and J 4 bases short, with 18 bases between. Germline loops: CDR1 SGHRS, CDR2 YFSETQ. This CDR3 is 16 amino acids long. The CDR3 protein is CASSRIGGAPYNEQFF. The CDR3 DNA sequence: TGCGCCAGCAGCAGGATTGGGGGCGCGCCATACAATGAGCAGTTCTTC. Variable domain in full (rest from reference TRBV5-1 and TRBJ2-1): KAGVTQTPRYLIKTRGQQVTLSCSPISGHRSVSWYQQTPGQGLQFLFEYFSETQRNKGNFPGRFSGRQFSNSRSEMNVSTLELGDSALYLCASSRIGGAPYNEQFFGPGTRLTVL.

This clonotype was counted ten times or more. V is TRBV12-3 or TRBV12-4 and J is TRBJ2-1; D is unclear. The CDR3 has 15 amino acids. The V and J ends lost 5 bases and 2 bases respectively, with 13 bases between them. The CDR3 DNA reads TGTGCCAGCAGTCCCCAGGCCACTACCTACAATGAGCAGTTCTTC. Protein product: CASSPQATTYNEQFF.

There are many counts of this clonotype. CDR3 amino acids: CASRRVGGTDTQYF. The CDR3 DNA sequence: TGCGCCAGCCGGCGGGTCGGGGGAACAGATACGCAGTATTTT. This chain joins TRBV5-1 and TRBJ2-3; D is possibly TRBD2 (6 bases). The length of the CDR3 is 14 residues. The germline V gene encodes CDR1 SGHRS and CDR2 YFSETQ. The V end lost 7 bases, the J end lost 3 bases, and 15 bases lay between the germline ends.

Many counts were recorded for this clonotype. The rearrangement links TRBV5-1 to TRBJ1-5; D unclear. Germline CDR1 SGHRS, CDR2 YFSETQ. Deletions cut 0 bases from V and 0 bases from J, with 7 bases between. This CDR3 is 15 amino acids long. DNA for the CDR3: TGCGCCAGCAGCTTGGACAGTTTTAGCAATCAGCCCCAGCATTTT. As protein: CASSLDSFSNQPQHF.

This clonotype was seen at least ten times. In nucleotides, the CDR3 is TGTGCCAGCAGCTCTTGGGGGGGAGCTAACTATGGCTACACCTTC. Protein product: CASSSWGGANYGYTF. The chain employs TRBV28 and TRBJ1-2; D is perhaps TRBD1 (5 bases). Germline-derived CDR1 and CDR2 are MDHEN and SYDVKM. V shed 6 bases and J shed 0 bases, with 14 bases lying between them. The CDR3 is made up of 15 amino acids.

Many counts were recorded for this clonotype. The V gene is TRBV9, the J gene TRBJ2-5; 8 nucleotides align to TRBD2. This CDR3 is built from 16 residues. The V segment lost 2 bases and the J segment 5 bases; nucleotides outside the gene matches: 11. Germline V gene sequence: CDR1 SGDLS, CDR2 YYNGEE. The CDR3 region is CASSVSGGGLWETQYF. The CDR3 DNA is TGTGCCAGCAGCGTGTCCGGGGGGGGCCTATGGGAGACCCAGTACTTC.

This clonotype was seen ten or more times. The chain uses TRBV11-2 and TRBJ1-1; the D is unclear. The CDR3 contains 14 residues. V lost 0 bases and J 2 bases, leaving 7 bases between the germline ends. The germline V gene has CDR1 SGHAT and CDR2 FQNNGV. This CDR3 reads CASSLEKGNTEAFF. The CDR3 coding sequence is TGTGCCAGCAGCTTAGAAAAGGGAAACACTGAAGCTTTCTTT.

This clonotype was detected many times. The CDR3 DNA reads TGCAGTGCTCCGTCGGGACCGTATCAGCCCCAGCATTTT. This encodes CSAPSGPYQPQHF. The chain employs TRBV20-1 and TRBJ1-5; D is perhaps TRBD1 (5 bases). V was pared by 5 bases and J by 5 bases, with 13 bases between. The CDR3 contains 13 residues. The germline gives CDR1 DFQATT, CDR2 SNEGSKA (reference sequence).

This clonotype was seen more than once but under ten times. This chain connects TRBV5-1 to TRBJ2-2, with TRBD2 matching 9 bases. The junction had 7 bases not matched to a gene; V was cut back by 0 bases and J by 1 base. The CDR3 runs 18 residues. Germline values: CDR1 SGHRS, CDR2 YFSETQ. As DNA, the CDR3 is TGCGCCAGCAGCTTGGAGGGTAGCGGGAGAAAGAACACCGGGGAGCTGTTTTTT. It specifies CASSLEGSGRKNTGELFF.

This clonotype showed up many times. The chain uses TRBV5-1 and TRBJ2-4, with 11 bases fitting TRBD2. The V gene's germline CDR1 is SGHRS and CDR2 YFSETQ. V lost 0 bases to trimming and J lost 7 bases; unmatched junction nucleotides: 6. This CDR3 has 16 residues. CDR3 in DNA: TGCGCCAGCAGCTTGGCCGGACTAGCGGGTGGGAACATTCAGTACTTC. Amino acids: CASSLAGLAGGNIQYF.

This clonotype occurred many times. The chain recombines TRBV7-9 with TRBJ1-6, with 7 bases lining up with TRBD1. Trimming took 5 bases from V and 13 from J; bases not matched to a gene: 5. This CDR3 has 12 amino acids. Germline CDR1 reads SEHNR; CDR2 reads FQNEAQ (reference sequence). The CDR3 sequence: CASSPQGPPLHF. CDR3 in DNA: TGTGCCAGCAGCCCACAGGGGCCCCCCCTCCACTTT.

The sample holds many counts of this clonotype. This chain's CDR3 is CATNSLGLDTQYF. Here the CDR3 DNA reads TGTGCCACCAATTCCCTGGGACTAGATACGCAGTATTTT. The chain has TRBV24-1 and TRBJ2-3, with a weak D call TRBD2 (6 bases). V lost 8 bases and J lost 5, with 13 bases in between. The CDR3 loop spans 13 amino acids. Per the germline V gene, CDR1 is KGHDR and CDR2 is SFDVKD.